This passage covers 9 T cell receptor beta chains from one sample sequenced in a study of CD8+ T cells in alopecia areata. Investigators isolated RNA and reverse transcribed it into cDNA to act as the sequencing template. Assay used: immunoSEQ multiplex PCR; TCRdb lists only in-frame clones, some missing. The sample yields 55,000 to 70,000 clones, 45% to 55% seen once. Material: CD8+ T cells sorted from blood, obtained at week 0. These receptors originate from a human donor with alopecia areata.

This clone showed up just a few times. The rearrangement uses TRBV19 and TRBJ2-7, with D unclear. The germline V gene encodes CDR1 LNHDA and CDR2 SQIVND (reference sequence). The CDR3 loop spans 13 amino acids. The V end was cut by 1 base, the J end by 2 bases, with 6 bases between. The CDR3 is CASSIGHAYEQYF. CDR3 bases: TGTGCCAGTAGTATAGGTCATGCCTACGAGCAGTACTTC.

The CDR3 bases are TGTGCCAGCAGCTCAGCGGGGGTGGCTTTCTTT. It translates to CASSSAGVAFF. V gene TRBV7-9 combines with J gene TRBJ1-1; possibly TRBD1 for D (5 bases). The CDR3 sequence is 11 residues long. The V gene lost 4 bases and the J gene lost 11 bases, with 11 bases spanning the gap. The germline V gene encodes CDR1 SEHNR and CDR2 FQNEAQ (reference sequence).

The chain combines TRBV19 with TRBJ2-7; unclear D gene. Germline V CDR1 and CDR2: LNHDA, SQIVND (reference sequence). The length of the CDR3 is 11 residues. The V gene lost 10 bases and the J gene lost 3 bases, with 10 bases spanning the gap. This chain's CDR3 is CATGRNYEQYF. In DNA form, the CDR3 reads TGTGCCACCGGTCGCAACTACGAGCAGTACTTC.

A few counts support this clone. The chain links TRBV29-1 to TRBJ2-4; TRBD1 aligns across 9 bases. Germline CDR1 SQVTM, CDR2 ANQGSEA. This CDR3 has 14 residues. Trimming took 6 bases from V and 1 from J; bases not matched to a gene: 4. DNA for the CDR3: TGCAGCGTGGGGGACAGGGAGGCCAAAAACATTCAGTACTTC. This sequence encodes CSVGDREAKNIQYF.

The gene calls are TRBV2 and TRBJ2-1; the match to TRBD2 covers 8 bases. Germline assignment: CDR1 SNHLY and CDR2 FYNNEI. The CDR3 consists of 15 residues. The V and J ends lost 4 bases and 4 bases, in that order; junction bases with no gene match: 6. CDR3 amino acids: CASSGTSREYNEQFF. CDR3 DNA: TGTGCCAGCAGTGGGACTAGCCGCGAGTACAATGAGCAGTTCTTC.

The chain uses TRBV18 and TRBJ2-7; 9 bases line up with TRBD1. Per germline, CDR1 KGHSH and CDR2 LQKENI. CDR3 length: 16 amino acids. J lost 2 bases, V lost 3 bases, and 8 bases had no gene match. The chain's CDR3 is CASSPPSGQGAYEQYF. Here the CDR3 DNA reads TGTGCCAGCTCACCGCCTTCGGGACAGGGCGCCTACGAGCAGTACTTC.

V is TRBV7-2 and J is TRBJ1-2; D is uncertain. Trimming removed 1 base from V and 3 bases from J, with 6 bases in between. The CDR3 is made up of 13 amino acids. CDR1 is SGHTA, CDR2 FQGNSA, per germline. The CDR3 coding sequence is TGTGCCAGCAGCTTAGTTGGGGACTATGGCTACACCTTC. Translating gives CASSLVGDYGYTF.

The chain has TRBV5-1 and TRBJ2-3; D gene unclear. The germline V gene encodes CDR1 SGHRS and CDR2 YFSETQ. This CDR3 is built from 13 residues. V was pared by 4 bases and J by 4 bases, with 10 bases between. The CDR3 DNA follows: TGCGCCAGCAGCCCGCTTAATCCAGATACGCAGTATTTT. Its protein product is CASSPLNPDTQYF.

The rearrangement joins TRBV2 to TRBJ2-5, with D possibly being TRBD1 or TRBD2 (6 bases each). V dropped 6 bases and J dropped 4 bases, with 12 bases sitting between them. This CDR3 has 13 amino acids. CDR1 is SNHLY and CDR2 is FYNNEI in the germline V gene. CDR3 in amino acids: CASRKGGGETQYF. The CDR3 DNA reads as TGTGCCAGCAGGAAGGGGGGTGGAGAGACCCAGTACTTC.